This T cell receptor (beta chain) originates from a study of metastatic and nonmetastatic thyroid tumors. Study information: Comparative analysis of repertoires was undertaken across blood and tumor or nodule tissue obtained from malignant and benign thyroid patients.

CDR3 length: 16 amino acids. Trimming removed 3 bases at V and 0 bases at J, with 11 bases between. All patients were untreated before thyroid surgery. Ten or more counts support this clone. Antigen: not known. Study outcomes and limitations: Malignant thyroid tumors reportedly exceeded benign nodules significantly in TCR beta diversity, with the difference appearing in blood and tumor.

Authors' analysis steps: Variation in CDR3 across clinicopathological groups served as the basis for constructing a distant-metastasis classifier in papillary thyroid cancer. With MiXCR, TCRdb called clones anew from the PCR reads. The V and J calls and clone size are TCRdb's, not the authors'. This sample yields more than 13,000 clones, of which about 12% are seen a single time; 14% to 15% belongs to the top ten. Sequenced: blood. This clonotype was sampled from a female donor with papillary thyroid cancer or a benign thyroid nodule (not recorded which). Some clones in this sample may be carry-over from other donors' samples. The V gene is TRBV12-3 or TRBV12-4, the J gene TRBJ1-4; D remains unclear. In DNA form, the CDR3 reads TGTGCCAGCAGTTTCCCCAGTCCTGCAACTAATGAAAAACTGTTTTTT. Amino acids: CASSFPSPATNEKLFF.